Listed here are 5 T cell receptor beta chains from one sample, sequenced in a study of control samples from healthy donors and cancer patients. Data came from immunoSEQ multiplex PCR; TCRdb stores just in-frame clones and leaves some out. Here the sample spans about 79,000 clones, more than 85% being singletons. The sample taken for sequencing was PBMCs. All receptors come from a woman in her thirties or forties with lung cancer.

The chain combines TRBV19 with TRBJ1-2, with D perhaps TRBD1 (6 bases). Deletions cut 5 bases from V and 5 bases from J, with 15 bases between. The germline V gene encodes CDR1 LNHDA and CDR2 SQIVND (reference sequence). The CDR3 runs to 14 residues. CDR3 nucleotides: TGTGCCAGTAGTCCCCCTGACAGGTCTTATGGCTACACCTTC. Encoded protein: CASSPPDRSYGYTF.

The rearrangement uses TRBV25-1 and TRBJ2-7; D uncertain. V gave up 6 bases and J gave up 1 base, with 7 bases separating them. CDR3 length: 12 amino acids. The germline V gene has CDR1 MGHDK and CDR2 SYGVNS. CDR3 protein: CASRGWSYEQYF. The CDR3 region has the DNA TGTGCCAGCAGGGGATGGTCCTACGAGCAGTACTTC.

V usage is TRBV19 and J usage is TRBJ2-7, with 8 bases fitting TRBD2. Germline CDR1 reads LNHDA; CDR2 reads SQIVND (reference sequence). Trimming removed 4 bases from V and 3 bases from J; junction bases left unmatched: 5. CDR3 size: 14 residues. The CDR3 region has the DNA TGTGCCAGTAGTAGCGGGGGGTCACTCTACGAGCAGTACTTC. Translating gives CASSSGGSLYEQYF.

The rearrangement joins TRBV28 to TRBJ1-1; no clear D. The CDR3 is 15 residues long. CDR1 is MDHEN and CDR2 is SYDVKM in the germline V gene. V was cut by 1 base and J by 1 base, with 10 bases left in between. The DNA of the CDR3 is TGTGCCAGCAGTTTATATACACTGGCGAACACTGAAGCTTTCTTT. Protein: CASSLYTLANTEAFF.

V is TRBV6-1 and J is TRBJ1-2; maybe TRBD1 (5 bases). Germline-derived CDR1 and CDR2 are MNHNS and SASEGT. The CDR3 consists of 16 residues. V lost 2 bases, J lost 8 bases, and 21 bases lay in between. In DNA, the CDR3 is TGTGCCAGCAGTGAAAGTGGGGGTGGCGGGATTTGGGGCTACACCTTC. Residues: CASSESGGGGIWGYTF.